This T cell receptor (beta chain) was retrieved from a study of T cell responses to AZD1222 COVID-19 vaccine. Germline V lookup: CDR1 SGHAT, CDR2 FQNNGV. V was trimmed by 8 bases and J by 3 bases, leaving 8 bases between them. This CDR3 contains 11 residues. The protocol was immunoSEQ multiplex PCR, while the TCRdb copy is restricted to in-frame clones and leaves out a portion. The table shows over 150,000 clones, with roughly 89% occurring only once. Sequenced material: peripheral blood, taken 28 days after the second AZD1222 dose. This sequence originates from an adult who received the AZD1222 COVID-19 vaccine. The chain links TRBV11-2 to TRBJ2-7; D not certain. CDR3 loop: CASAAGYEQYF. The CDR3 bases are TGTGCCAGCGCCGCCGGCTACGAGCAGTACTTC.